What follows are 3 T cell receptor beta chains derived from one specimen sequenced in a study of cytomegalovirus exposure and HLA in healthy donors. PCR used 60 Vbeta primers and 13 Jbeta primers. Clones were sequenced by immunoSEQ multiplex PCR, and TCRdb holds only the in-frame ones, with some missing. The table includes about 110,000 clones, less than 80% detected once. The material sequenced was PBMCs. These receptors all stem from a man aged 55-75 years in good health and CMV-seronegative.

The CDR3 DNA sequence: TGTGCCAGCAGTTCCCAAACAGGGGGGTATTTTCTAGCCAAAAACATTCAGTACTTC. Amino acids: CASSSQTGGYFLAKNIQYF. The J gene is TRBJ2-4, the V gene TRBV27, with TRBD1 matching over 8 bases. The CDR3 has 19 residues. CDR1 is MNHEY and CDR2 is SMNVEV in the germline V gene (reference sequence). V gave up 4 bases and J gave up 0 bases; unmatched junction bases: 14.

V gene TRBV25-1 combines with J gene TRBJ1-2, with 7 bases aligning to TRBD1. Germline V lookup: CDR1 MGHDK, CDR2 SYGVNS. The CDR3 length is 15 residues. Unmatched junction bases numbered 10, after V lost 3 bases and J lost 6 bases. CDR3 region: CASSEVDTGVDGYTF. The CDR3 nucleotides read TGTGCCAGCAGTGAGGTTGATACAGGGGTGGATGGCTACACCTTC.

V gene TRBV28 combines with J gene TRBJ1-2; possible D gene TRBD1, 5 bases. CDR1 MDHEN and CDR2 SYDVKM come from the germline V gene. The ends were cut back, 7 bases at V and 0 bases at J, with 15 bases in the middle. The CDR3 is 15 residues long. CDR3 nucleotide sequence: TGTGCCAGCACCCCTCCCGACAGAACTAACTATGGCTACACCTTC. This encodes CASTPPDRTNYGYTF.